This T cell receptor (beta chain) was profiled in a study of CD8+CD57+ T cells in acquired aplastic anemia. In regard to this clonotype: No antigen is known for it.

Patients chosen for sequencing had CD8+CD57+ cells that had expanded, as shown by flow cytometry. Points from the study as a whole: Roughly 30 sequences, all CD8+ CDR3, were shared between patients and controls.

The V end was cut by 4 bases, the J end by 3 bases, with 14 bases between. Germline V gene lookup returns CDR1 SGHRS and CDR2 YFSETQ. The CDR3 contains 15 residues. Researchers used genomic DNA as the template to profile TCR beta VDJ and CDR3. TCRdb analysed the reads with MiXCR anew, one entry per CDR3 protein. In the table there are 180,000 or so distinct CDR3 sequences, approximately 48% of which are singletons. The V call is TRBV5-1, the J call TRBJ2-1, with a weak D call TRBD1 (6 bases). Material: sorted CD4+, CD8+, or CD8+CD57+ T cells (not recorded which) from PBMCs. This clonotype was sampled from a human donor with aplastic anemia. CDR3 residues: CASSRTALHYNEQFF. The CDR3 nucleotides are TGCGCCAGCAGCCGGACAGCTCTACACTACAATGAGCAGTTCTTC.